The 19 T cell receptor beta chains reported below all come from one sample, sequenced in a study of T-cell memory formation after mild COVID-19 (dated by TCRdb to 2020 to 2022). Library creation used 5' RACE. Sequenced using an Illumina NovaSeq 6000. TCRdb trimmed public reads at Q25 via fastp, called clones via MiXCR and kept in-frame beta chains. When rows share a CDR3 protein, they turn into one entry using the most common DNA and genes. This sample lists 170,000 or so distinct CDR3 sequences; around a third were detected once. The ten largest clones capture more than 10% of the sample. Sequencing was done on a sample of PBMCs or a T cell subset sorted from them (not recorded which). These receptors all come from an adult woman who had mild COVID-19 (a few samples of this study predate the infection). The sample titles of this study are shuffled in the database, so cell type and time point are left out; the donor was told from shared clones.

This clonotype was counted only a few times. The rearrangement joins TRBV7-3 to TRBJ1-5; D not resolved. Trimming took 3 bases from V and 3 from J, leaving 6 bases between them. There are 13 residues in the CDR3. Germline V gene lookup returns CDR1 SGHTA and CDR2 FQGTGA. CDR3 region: CASSFSANQPQHF. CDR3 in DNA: TGTGCCAGCAGCTTCTCGGCCAATCAGCCCCAGCATTTT.

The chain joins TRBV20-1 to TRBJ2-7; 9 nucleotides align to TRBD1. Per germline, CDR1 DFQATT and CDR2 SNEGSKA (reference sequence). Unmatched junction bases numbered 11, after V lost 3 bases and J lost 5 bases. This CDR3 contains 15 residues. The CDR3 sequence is CSASLSTGGTDEQYF. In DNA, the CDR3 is TGCAGTGCTAGTCTATCGACAGGGGGGACGGACGAGCAGTACTTC.

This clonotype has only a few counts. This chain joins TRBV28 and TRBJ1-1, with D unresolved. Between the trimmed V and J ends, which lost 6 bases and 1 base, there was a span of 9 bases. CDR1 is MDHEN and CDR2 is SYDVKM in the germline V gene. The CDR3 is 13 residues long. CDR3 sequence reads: CASRATQNTEAFF. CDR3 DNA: TGTGCCAGCAGAGCTACCCAGAACACTGAAGCTTTCTTT.

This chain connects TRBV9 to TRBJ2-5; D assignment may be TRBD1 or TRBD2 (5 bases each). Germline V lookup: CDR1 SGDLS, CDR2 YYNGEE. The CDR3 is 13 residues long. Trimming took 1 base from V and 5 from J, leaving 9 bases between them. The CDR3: CASSVSGAETQYF. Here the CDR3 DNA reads TGTGCCAGCAGCGTATCCGGGGCGGAGACCCAGTACTTC.

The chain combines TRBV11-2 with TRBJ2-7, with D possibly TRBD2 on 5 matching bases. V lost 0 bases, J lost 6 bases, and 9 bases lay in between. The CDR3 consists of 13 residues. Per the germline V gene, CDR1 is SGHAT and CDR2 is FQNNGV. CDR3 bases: TGTGCCAGCAGCTTAGATGTGAGGGTCGAGCAGTACTTC. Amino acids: CASSLDVRVEQYF.

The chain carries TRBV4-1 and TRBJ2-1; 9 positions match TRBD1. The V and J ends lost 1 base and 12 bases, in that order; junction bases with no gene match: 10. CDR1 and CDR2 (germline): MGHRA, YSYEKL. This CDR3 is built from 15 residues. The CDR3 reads CASSQAMTGGEWQFF. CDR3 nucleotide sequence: TGCGCCAGCAGCCAAGCCATGACAGGGGGAGAGTGGCAGTTCTTC.

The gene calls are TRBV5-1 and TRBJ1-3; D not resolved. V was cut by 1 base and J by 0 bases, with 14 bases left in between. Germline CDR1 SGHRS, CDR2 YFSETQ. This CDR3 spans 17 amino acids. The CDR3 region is CASSLSRRAISGNTIYF. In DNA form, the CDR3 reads TGCGCCAGCAGCTTGAGTAGAAGGGCGATCTCTGGAAACACCATATATTTT.

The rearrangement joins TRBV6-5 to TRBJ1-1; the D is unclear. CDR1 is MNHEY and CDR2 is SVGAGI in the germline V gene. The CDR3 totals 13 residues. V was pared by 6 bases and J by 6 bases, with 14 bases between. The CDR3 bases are TGTGCCAGCAGAAACGGGGTTTTCGCTGAAGCTTTCTTT. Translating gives CASRNGVFAEAFF.

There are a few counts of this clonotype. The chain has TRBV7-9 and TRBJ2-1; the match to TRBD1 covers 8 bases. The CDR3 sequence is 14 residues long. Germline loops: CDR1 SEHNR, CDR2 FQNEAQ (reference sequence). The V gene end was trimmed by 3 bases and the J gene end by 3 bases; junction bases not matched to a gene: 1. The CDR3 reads CASSFGTGYNEQFF. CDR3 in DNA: TGTGCCAGCAGCTTCGGGACAGGCTACAATGAGCAGTTCTTC.

DNA of the CDR3: TGTGCCAGCAGCACGTCCAGGGACACAGATACGCAGTATTTT. Protein product: CASSTSRDTDTQYF. The chain joins TRBV11-1 to TRBJ2-3, with a tentative D call TRBD1 (5 bases). CDR3 length equals 14 residues. The germline gives CDR1 SGHAT, CDR2 FQDESV (reference sequence). The ends were cut back, 5 bases at V and 2 bases at J, with 11 bases in the middle.

The CDR3 sequence is CASSYSAGGRGGYGYTF. CDR3 coding DNA: TGTGCCAGCAGTTACTCGGCGGGGGGCCGGGGCGGCTATGGCTACACCTTC. This rearrangement joins TRBV6-6 to TRBJ1-2, with D perhaps TRBD1 (6 bases). The CDR3 runs to 17 residues. The V and J ends lost 0 bases and 4 bases respectively, with 18 bases between them. Germline loops: CDR1 MNHNY, CDR2 SVGAGI (reference sequence).

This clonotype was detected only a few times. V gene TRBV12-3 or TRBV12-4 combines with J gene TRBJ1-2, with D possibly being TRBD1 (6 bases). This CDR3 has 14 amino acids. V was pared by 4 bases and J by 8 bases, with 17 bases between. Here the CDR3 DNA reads TGTGCCAGCAGTTCCTCAGTGGGGGCAGAGGGCTACACCTTC. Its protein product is CASSSSVGAEGYTF.

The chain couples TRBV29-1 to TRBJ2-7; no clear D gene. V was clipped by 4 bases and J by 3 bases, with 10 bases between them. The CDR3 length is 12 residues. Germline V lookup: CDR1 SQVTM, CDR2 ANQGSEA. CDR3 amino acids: CSVVVSGYEQYF. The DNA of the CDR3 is TGCAGCGTTGTCGTGTCCGGCTACGAGCAGTACTTC.

DNA of the CDR3: TGTGCCAGCAGTAGGACACTCTCCTACAATGAGCAGTTCTTC. Its translation is CASSRTLSYNEQFF. This sequence joins TRBV27 and TRBJ2-1; D is possibly TRBD1 (5 bases). The CDR3 length is 14 residues. CDR1 is MNHEY, CDR2 SMNVEV, per germline (reference sequence). V lost 5 bases and J 0 bases, leaving 8 bases between the germline ends.

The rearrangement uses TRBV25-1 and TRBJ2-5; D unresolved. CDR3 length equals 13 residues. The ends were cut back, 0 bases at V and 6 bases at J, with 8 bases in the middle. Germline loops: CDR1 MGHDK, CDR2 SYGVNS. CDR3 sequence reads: CASSEYILKTQYF. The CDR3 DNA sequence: TGTGCCAGCAGTGAATATATTCTAAAGACCCAGTACTTC.

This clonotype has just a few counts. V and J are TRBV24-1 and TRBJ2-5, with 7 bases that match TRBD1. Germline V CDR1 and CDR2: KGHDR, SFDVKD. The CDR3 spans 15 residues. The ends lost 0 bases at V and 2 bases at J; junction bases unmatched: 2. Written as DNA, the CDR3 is TGTGCCACCAGTGATTTGAGGGACAGTCAAGAGACCCAGTACTTC. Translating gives CATSDLRDSQETQYF.

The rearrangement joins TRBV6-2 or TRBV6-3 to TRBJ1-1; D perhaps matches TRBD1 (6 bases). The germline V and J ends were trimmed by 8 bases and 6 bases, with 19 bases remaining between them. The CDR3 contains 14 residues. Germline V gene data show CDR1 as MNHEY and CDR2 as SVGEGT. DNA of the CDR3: TGTGCCAGCCTAATACCAGGGGACGGCGCTGAAGCTTTCTTT. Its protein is CASLIPGDGAEAFF.

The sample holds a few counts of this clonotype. CDR3 loop: CASSPGLLDEKLFF. CDR3 nucleotides: TGTGCCAGCAGCCCGGGCCTGCTCGATGAAAAACTGTTTTTT. The chain is built from TRBV9 and TRBJ1-4; D is ambiguous. Germline CDR1 is SGDLS and CDR2 is YYNGEE. V lost 4 bases and J 6 bases, leaving 13 bases between the germline ends. This CDR3 has 14 amino acids.

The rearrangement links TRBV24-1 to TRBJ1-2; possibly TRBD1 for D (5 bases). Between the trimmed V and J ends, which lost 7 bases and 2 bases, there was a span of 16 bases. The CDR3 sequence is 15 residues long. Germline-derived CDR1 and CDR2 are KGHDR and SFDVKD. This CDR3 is CATSARGDPNYGYTF. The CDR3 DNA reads TGTGCCACCAGCGCACGAGGGGACCCGAACTATGGCTACACCTTC.